This T cell receptor beta chain was retrieved from a study of blood T cell repertoires in COVID-19. Study summary: T cells, B-cell-depleted T cells, or PBMCs provided the cDNA or gDNA that served as material.

CDR1 is SNHLY and CDR2 is FYNNEI in the germline V gene. The CDR3 consists of 14 residues. The V gene lost 6 bases and the J gene lost 4 bases, with 13 bases spanning the gap. Per the original data handling: For nucleated cells, counts were estimated from reference gene primer amplification. The protocol was immunoSEQ multiplex PCR, while the TCRdb copy is restricted to in-frame clones and leaves out a portion. V and J calls plus clone size are reproduced from that table; the DNA served to infer D and trimming. The sample carries around 170,000 clones, just over 85% recorded once. This receptor was obtained from a man between 50 and 59 years old with active or convalescent COVID-19. This chain connects TRBV2 to TRBJ2-1; the D gene is possibly TRBD1 (6 bases). Sample: peripheral blood. The chain's CDR3 is CASRRAGVYNEQFF. The CDR3 DNA is TGTGCCAGCAGGCGGGCAGGGGTTTACAATGAGCAGTTCTTC.